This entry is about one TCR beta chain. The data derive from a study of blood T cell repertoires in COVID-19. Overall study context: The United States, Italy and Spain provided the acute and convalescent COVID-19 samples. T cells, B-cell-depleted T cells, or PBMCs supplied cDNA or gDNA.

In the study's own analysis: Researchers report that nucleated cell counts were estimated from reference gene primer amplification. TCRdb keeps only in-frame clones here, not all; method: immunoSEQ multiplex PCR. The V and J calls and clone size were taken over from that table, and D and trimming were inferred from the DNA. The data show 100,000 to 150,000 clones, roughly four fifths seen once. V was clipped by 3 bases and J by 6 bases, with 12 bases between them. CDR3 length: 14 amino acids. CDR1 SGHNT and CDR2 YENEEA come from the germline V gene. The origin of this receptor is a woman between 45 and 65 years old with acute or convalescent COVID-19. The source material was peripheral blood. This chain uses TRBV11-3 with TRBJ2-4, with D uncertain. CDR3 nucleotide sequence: TGTGCCAGCAGCTTGGGCCCGGCACCAAACATTCAGTACTTC. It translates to CASSLGPAPNIQYF.